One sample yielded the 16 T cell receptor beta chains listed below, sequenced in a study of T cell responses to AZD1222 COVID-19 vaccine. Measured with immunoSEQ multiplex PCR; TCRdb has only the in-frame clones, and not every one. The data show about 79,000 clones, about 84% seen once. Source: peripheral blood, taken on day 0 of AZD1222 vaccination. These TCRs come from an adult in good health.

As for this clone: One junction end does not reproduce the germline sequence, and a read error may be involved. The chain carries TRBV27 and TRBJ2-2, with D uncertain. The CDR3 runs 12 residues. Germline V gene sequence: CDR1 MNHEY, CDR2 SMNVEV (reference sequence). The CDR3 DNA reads TGTGCCAGTAGGACCAACAACGGGGAGCTGTTTTTT. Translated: CASRTNNGELFF.

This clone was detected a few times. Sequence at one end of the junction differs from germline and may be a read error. CDR3 residues: CASGLVTSYEQYF. In DNA, the CDR3 is TGTGCCAGCGGCTTAGTGACCTCCTACGAGCAGTACTTC. The chain uses TRBV7-8 and TRBJ2-7; no clear D gene. The CDR3 totals 13 residues. Germline CDR1 reads SGHVS; CDR2 reads FQNEAQ.

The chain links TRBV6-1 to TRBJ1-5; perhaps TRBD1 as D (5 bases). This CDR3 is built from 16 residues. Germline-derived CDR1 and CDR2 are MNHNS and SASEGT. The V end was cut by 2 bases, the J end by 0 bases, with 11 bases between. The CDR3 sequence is CASSEMGEYSNQPQHF. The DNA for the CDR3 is TGTGCCAGCAGTGAAATGGGGGAGTATAGCAATCAGCCCCAGCATTTT.

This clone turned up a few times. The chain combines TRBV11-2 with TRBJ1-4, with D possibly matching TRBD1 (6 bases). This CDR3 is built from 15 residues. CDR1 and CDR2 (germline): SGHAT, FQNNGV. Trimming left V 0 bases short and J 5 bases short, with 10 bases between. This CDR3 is CASSLDRGQNEKLFF. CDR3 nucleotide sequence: TGTGCCAGCAGCTTAGACAGGGGCCAAAATGAAAAACTGTTTTTT. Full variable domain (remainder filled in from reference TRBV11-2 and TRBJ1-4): EAGVAQSPRYKIIEKRQSVAFWCNPISGHATLYWYQQILGQGPKLLIQFQNNGVVDDSQLPKDRFSAERLKGVDSTLKIQPAKLEDSAVYLCASSLDRGQNEKLFFGSGTQLSVL.

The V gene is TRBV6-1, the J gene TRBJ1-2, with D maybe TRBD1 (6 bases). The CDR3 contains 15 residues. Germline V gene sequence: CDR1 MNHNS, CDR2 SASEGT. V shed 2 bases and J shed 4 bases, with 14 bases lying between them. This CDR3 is CASSEMTGHGYGYTF. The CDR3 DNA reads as TGTGCCAGCAGTGAAATGACAGGTCATGGCTATGGCTACACCTTC.

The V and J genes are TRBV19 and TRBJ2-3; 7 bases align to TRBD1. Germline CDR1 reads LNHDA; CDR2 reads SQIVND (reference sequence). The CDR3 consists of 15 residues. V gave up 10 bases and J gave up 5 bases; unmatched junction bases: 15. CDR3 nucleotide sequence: TGTGCCACCTCCCTCAGGGGGTATAGTGGAGATACGCAGTATTTT. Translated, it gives CATSLRGYSGDTQYF.

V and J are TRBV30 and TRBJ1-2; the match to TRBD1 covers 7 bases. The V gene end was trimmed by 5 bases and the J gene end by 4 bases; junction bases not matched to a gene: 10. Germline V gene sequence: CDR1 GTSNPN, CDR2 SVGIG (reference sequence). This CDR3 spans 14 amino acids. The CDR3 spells CAWGTRGVPYGYTF. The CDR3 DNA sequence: TGTGCCTGGGGCACCAGGGGGGTACCCTATGGCTACACCTTC.

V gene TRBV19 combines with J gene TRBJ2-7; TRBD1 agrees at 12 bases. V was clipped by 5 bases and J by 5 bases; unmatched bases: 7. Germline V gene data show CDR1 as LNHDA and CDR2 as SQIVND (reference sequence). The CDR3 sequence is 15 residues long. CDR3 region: CASSESGTGGNEQYF. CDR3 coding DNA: TGTGCCAGTAGTGAGTCGGGGACAGGGGGCAACGAGCAGTACTTC.

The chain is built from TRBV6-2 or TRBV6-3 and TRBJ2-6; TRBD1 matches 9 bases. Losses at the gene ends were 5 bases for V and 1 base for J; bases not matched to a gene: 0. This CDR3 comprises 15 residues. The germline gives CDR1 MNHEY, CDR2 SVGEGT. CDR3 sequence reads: CASSDRGSGANVLTF. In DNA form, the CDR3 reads TGTGCCAGCAGTGACAGGGGGTCTGGGGCCAACGTCCTGACTTTC.

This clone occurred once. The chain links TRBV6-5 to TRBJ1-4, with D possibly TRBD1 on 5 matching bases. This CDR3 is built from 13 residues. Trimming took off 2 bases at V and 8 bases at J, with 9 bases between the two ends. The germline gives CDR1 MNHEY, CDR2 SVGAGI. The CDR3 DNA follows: TGTGCCAGCAGTTACATCAAGGGGGAAAAACTGTTTTTT. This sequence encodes CASSYIKGEKLFF.

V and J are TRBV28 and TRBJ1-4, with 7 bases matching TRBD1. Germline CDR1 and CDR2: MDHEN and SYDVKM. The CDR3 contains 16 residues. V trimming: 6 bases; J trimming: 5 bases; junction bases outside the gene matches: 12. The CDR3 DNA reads TGTGCCAGCAGCCCAAGACAGGGAAGGGTCAATGAAAAACTGTTTTTT. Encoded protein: CASSPRQGRVNEKLFF.

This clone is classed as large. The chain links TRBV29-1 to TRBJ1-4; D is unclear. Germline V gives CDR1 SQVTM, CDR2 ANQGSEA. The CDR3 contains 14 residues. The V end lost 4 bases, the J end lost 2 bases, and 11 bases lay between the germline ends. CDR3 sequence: CSVGSHGTNEKLFF. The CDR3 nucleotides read TGCAGCGTTGGCTCTCACGGGACTAATGAAAAACTGTTTTTT.

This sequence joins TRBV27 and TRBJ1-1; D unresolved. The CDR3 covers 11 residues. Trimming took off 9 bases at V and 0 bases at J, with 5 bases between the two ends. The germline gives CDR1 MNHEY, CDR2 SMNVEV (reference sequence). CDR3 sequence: CASRMNTEAFF. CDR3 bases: TGTGCCAGTAGGATGAACACTGAAGCTTTCTTT.

The CDR3 is CASSEVGGRGEKLFF. The DNA for the CDR3 is TGTGCCAGCAGTGAAGTGGGGGGCCGCGGGGAAAAACTGTTTTTT. J is TRBJ1-4 and V is TRBV2; perhaps TRBD1 as D (6 bases). The CDR3 contains 15 residues. Per germline, CDR1 SNHLY and CDR2 FYNNEI. Trimming pared 1 base from V and 8 bases from J, leaving 14 bases between.

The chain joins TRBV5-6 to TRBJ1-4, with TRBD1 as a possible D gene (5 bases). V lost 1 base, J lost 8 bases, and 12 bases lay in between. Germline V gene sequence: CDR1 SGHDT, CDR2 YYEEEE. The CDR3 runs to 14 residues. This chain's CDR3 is CASSLPGAHEKLFF. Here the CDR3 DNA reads TGTGCCAGCAGCTTGCCCGGGGCTCACGAAAAACTGTTTTTT.

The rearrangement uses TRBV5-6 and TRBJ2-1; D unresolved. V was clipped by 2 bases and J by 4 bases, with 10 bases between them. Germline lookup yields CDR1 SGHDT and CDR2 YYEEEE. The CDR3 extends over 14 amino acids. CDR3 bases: TGTGCCAGCAGCTTCCGCACACCGTACAATGAGCAGTTCTTC. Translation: CASSFRTPYNEQFF.